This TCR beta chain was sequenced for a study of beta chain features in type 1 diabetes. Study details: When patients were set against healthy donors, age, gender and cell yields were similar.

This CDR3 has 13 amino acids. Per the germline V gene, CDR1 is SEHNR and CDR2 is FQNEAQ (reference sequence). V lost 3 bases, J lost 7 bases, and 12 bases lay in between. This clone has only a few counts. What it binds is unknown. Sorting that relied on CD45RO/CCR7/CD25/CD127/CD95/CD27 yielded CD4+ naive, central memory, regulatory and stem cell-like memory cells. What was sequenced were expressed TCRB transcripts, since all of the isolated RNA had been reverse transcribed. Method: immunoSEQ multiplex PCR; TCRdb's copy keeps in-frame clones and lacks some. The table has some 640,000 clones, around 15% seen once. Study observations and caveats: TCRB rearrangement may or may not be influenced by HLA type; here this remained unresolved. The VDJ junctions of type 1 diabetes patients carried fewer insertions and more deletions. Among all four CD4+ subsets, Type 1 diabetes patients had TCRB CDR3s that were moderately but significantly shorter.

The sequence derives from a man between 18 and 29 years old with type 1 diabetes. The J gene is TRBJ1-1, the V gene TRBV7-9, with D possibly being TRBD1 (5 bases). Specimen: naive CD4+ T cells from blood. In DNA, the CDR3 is TGTGCCAGCAGCTTGGGCGGGGCCCTTGAAGCTTTCTTT. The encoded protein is CASSLGGALEAFF.